These T cell receptor beta chains were read from a single sample in a study of blood T cell repertoires in COVID-19. TCRdb keeps only in-frame clones here, not all; method: immunoSEQ multiplex PCR. Among 73,000 or so clones listed, less than 85% were seen once. The specimen was peripheral blood. The receptors originated from a man in his sixties with acute or convalescent COVID-19. The CDR3 runs from the conserved cysteine through the conserved F or W. A D gene is named only where the DNA matches it firmly. Clone size is shown for a subset of rows, as once, few, many or a class of expanded clone.

cdr3_aa cdr3_nt j_call v_call d_call clone_size
CASSLTSGADTQYF TGCGCCAGCAGCTTGACTAGCGGGGCAGATACGCAGTATTTT TRBJ2-3 TRBV5-1 TRBD2 -
CASSLRQISRGYTF TGTGCCAGCAGCTTGAGGCAGATCTCTAGGGGCTACACCTTC TRBJ1-2 TRBV5-6 - -
CASSEGGLDYPPQHF TGTGCCAGCAGTGAAGGGGGACTGGACTATCCGCCCCAGCATTTT TRBJ1-5 TRBV6-1 - -
CASSHSSGANVLTF TGTGCCAGCAGCCACTCCTCTGGGGCCAACGTCCTGACTTTC TRBJ2-6 TRBV7-3 - -
CASSPPGSFSYGYTF TGTGCCAGCAGCCCCCCGGGTTCCTTTTCCTATGGCTACACCTTC TRBJ1-2 TRBV7-8 - -
CASMATGESGTQYF TGTGCCAGCATGGCGACAGGGGAATCAGGGACCCAGTACTTC TRBJ2-5 TRBV3-1/TRBV3-2 TRBD1 once
CASGPTGGYNSPLHF TGTGCCAGCGGCCCTACAGGGGGCTATAATTCACCCCTCCACTTT TRBJ1-6 TRBV5-6 TRBD1 many
CVNQGNNSPLHF TGTGTCAACCAGGGTAATAATTCACCCCTCCACTTT TRBJ1-6 TRBV18 - -
CASSFGHALRSPLHF TGTGCCAGCAGTTTCGGACACGCTCTAAGATCACCCCTCCACTTT TRBJ1-6 TRBV27 - few
CASSSSTSGDTQYF TGTGCCAGCAGTTCGTCGACTAGCGGGGATACGCAGTATTTT TRBJ2-3 TRBV7-2 TRBD2 -
CASSTAPMDTQYF TGTGCCAGCAGCACCGCCCCTATGGATACGCAGTATTTT TRBJ2-3 TRBV7-9 - -
CAWSRGGSQETQYF TGTGCCTGGAGTCGTGGCGGGTCGCAAGAGACCCAGTACTTC TRBJ2-5 TRBV30 - -
CASKRAGENYGYTF TGCGCCAGCAAAAGGGCGGGGGAGAACTATGGCTACACCTTC TRBJ1-2 TRBV10-2 - -
CASSIGDYTEAFF TGTGCCAGTAGTATTGGCGACTACACTGAAGCTTTCTTT TRBJ1-1 TRBV19 - -
CASSRGGTSGSGVETQYF TGTGCCAGCAGCCGAGGCGGGACTAGCGGGAGCGGGGTAGAGACCCAGTACTTC TRBJ2-5 TRBV28 TRBD2 -
CASSEGTRNTEAFF TGTGCCAGTAGTGAAGGGACACGTAACACTGAAGCTTTCTTT TRBJ1-1 TRBV19 - -
CASSTRDRGATNEKLFF TGTGCCAGTAGTACACGGGACAGGGGAGCAACTAATGAAAAACTGTTTTTT TRBJ1-4 TRBV19 TRBD1 -
CAVTSGGWTGELFF TGTGCCGTTACTAGCGGGGGTTGGACCGGGGAGCTGTTTTTT TRBJ2-2 TRBV10-3 TRBD2 -
CASSLSGQGFTQYF TGTGCCAGCAGTTTATCGGGACAGGGCTTTACGCAGTATTTT TRBJ2-3 TRBV27 TRBD1 -
CSVEGFDSGYTF TGCAGCGTTGAAGGGTTCGATAGTGGCTACACCTTC TRBJ1-2 TRBV29-1 - -
CASSFAGNNSPLHF TGTGCCAGCAGCTTTGCGGGGAATAATTCACCCCTCCACTTT TRBJ1-6 TRBV11-2 - few
CAWSVLAGNSPLHF TGTGCCTGGAGTGTACTGGCAGGGAACTCACCCCTCCACTTT TRBJ1-6 TRBV30 - few
CASSPRLAGETQYF TGTGCCAGCAGCCCGCGACTAGCCGGGGAGACCCAGTACTTC TRBJ2-5 TRBV11-2 TRBD2 -
CAIRGTSGATDEQFF TGTGCCATCAGGGGTACTAGCGGGGCCACGGATGAGCAGTTCTTC TRBJ2-1 TRBV10-3 TRBD2 -
CASSQAGTGDETQYF TGCGCCAGCAGCCAAGCGGGGACAGGGGATGAGACCCAGTACTTC TRBJ2-5 TRBV4-1 TRBD1 -
CSASREGTGYEQYF TGCAGTGCTAGTAGAGAGGGCACCGGCTACGAGCAGTACTTC TRBJ2-7 TRBV20-1 - few
CASSPRTGAVNTEAFF TGTGCCAGTAGTCCCCGGACAGGGGCAGTGAACACTGAAGCTTTCTTT TRBJ1-1 TRBV19 TRBD1 -
CASSHGQGRRDYGYTF TGCGCCAGCAGCCACGGACAGGGGCGTCGAGACTATGGCTACACCTTC TRBJ1-2 TRBV5-1 TRBD1 few
CASSLAGVPGDEQFF TGCGCCAGCAGCTTGGCGGGGGTCCCCGGGGATGAGCAGTTCTTC TRBJ2-1 TRBV5-1 - -
CASSFRQVLINRREAFF TGTGCCAGCAGCTTCCGACAGGTCCTTATCAACCGCCGCGAAGCTTTCTTT TRBJ1-1 TRBV5-6 - -
CASSISIHEKLFF TGTGCCAGTAGTATTAGTATTCATGAAAAACTGTTTTTT TRBJ1-4 TRBV19 - many
CASSYSPGQGSDTQYF TGTGCCAGCAGCTACTCGCCGGGACAGGGTTCAGATACGCAGTATTTT TRBJ2-3 TRBV7-3 TRBD1 few
CASSQHRGGDTGELFF TGTGCCAGCAGCCAACACAGGGGAGGCGACACCGGGGAGCTGTTTTTT TRBJ2-2 TRBV14 - -
CASSLGADTQYF TGTGCCAGCAGCTTGGGAGCAGATACGCAGTATTTT TRBJ2-3 TRBV5-4 - -
CASSEGREKTQYF TGTGCCAGCAGCGAGGGGAGGGAAAAGACCCAGTACTTC TRBJ2-5 TRBV2 TRBD2 -
CASSHLQGTTFF TGTGCCAGCAGCCACTTACAGGGTACAACTTTCTTT TRBJ1-1 TRBV3-1/TRBV3-2 - -
CASSKGPGLAGGSTGELFF TGCGCCAGCAGCAAAGGCCCGGGACTAGCGGGAGGAAGCACCGGGGAGCTGTTTTTT TRBJ2-2 TRBV4-1 TRBD2 -
CASSSGPRGTEAFF TGTGCCAGCAGCTCAGGGCCGCGGGGCACTGAAGCTTTCTTT TRBJ1-1 TRBV7-9 - -
CASSIDGREWETQYF TGTGCCAGTAGTATAGATGGGCGGGAGTGGGAGACCCAGTACTTC TRBJ2-5 TRBV19 TRBD2 -
CASSPRQGMSQPQHF TGTGCCAGCAGTCCAAGACAGGGGATGAGTCAGCCCCAGCATTTT TRBJ1-5 TRBV6-5 TRBD1 many
CASSLGLAGGVADTQYF TGTGCCAGCAGTTTGGGACTAGCGGGGGGTGTCGCAGATACGCAGTATTTT TRBJ2-3 TRBV28 TRBD2 -
CASSLGTRGRAIGELFF TGCGCCAGCAGCTTGGGTACTCGCGGCAGGGCGATCGGGGAGCTGTTTTTT TRBJ2-2 TRBV5-1 - once
CASNEDGREDEQYF TGCGCCAGCAACGAGGATGGGCGGGAGGACGAGCAGTACTTC TRBJ2-7 TRBV5-1 TRBD2 -
CASSPSTDTQYF TGTGCCAGCAGCCCCTCTACAGATACGCAGTATTTT TRBJ2-3 TRBV7-2 - -
CATSDMIGAEETQYF TGTGCCACCAGTGATATGATAGGGGCTGAAGAGACCCAGTACTTC TRBJ2-5 TRBV24-1 - -
CASSLEADTQYF TGTGCCAGCAGCTTAGAGGCAGATACGCAGTATTTT TRBJ2-3 TRBV6-2/TRBV6-3 - -
CASSQLGAPPDEQYF TGTGCCAGCAGCCAACTGGGAGCTCCCCCCGACGAGCAGTACTTC TRBJ2-7 TRBV3-1/TRBV3-2 - -
CASSSGGRTTYEQYF TGTGCCAGCAGCTCCGGCGGCAGGACTACCTACGAGCAGTACTTC TRBJ2-7 TRBV5-8 - -
CASSQDGGNTEAFF TGTGCCAGCAGCCAAGACGGGGGGAACACTGAAGCTTTCTTT TRBJ1-1 TRBV3-1/TRBV3-2 - -
CSVSRATNEKLFF TGCAGCGTTTCGAGGGCAACTAATGAAAAACTGTTTTTT TRBJ1-4 TRBV29-1 - -
CAVMGPALKHGYTF TGTGCCGTGATGGGGCCTGCCTTAAAGCATGGCTACACCTTC TRBJ1-2 TRBV2 - once
CAWSVSGYGYTF TGTGCCTGGAGTGTTAGCGGCTATGGCTACACCTTC TRBJ1-2 TRBV30 - -
CASSPDSYNQPQHF TGCGCCAGCAGCCCGGACAGTTACAATCAGCCCCAGCATTTT TRBJ1-5 TRBV4-1 - -
CASWGATNEKLFF TGTGCCAGCTGGGGGGCAACTAATGAAAAACTGTTTTTT TRBJ1-4 TRBV6-5 - few